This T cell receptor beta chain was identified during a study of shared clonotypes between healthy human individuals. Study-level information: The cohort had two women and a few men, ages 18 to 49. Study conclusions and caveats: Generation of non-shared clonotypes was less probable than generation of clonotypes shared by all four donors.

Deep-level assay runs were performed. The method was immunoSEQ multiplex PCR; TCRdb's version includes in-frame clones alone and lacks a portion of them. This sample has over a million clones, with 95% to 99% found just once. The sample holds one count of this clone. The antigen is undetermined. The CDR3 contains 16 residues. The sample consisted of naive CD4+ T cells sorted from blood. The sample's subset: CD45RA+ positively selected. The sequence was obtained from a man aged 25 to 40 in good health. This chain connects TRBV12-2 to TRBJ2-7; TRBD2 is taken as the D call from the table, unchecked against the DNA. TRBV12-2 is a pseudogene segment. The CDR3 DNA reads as TGTGCAAGTCGCTTAGATCGTAGCGGGAGCTCCTACGAGCAGTACTTC. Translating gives CASRLDRSGSSYEQYF.